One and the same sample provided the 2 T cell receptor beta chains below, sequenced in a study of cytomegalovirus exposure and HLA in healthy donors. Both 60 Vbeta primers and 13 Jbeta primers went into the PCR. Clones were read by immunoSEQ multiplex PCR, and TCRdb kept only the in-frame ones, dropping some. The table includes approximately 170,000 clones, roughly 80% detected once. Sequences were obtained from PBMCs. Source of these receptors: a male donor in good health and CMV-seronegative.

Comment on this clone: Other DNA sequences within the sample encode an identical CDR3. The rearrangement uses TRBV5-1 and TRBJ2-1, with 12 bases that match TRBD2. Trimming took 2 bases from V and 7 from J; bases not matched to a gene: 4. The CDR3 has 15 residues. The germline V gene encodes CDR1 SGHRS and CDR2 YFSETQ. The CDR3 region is CASSFGLAGLNEQFF. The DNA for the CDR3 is TGCGCCAGCAGCTTTGGACTAGCGGGATTGAATGAGCAGTTCTTC.

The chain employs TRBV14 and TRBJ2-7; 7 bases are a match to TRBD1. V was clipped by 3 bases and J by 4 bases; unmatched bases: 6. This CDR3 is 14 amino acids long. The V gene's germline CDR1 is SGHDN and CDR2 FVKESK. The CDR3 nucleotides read TGTGCCAGCAGCCATCTAACAGGGGCGTACGAGCAGTACTTC. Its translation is CASSHLTGAYEQYF.